A single sample is the source of the 6 T cell receptor beta chains below, sequenced in a study of OX40 agonist ivuxolimab in advanced cancers. Assay: immunoSEQ multiplex PCR; the TCRdb copy retains only in-frame clones and omits some. The sample consists of fewer than 60,000 clones, 85% of them appearing once. Sequencing used CD4+ or CD8+ T cells sorted from blood, obtained in a trial of the OX40 agonist ivuxolimab. Receptor source: an adult with an advanced solid tumor such as melanoma, head and neck, liver or kidney cancer.

V usage is TRBV6-5 and J usage is TRBJ2-5; D possibly corresponds to TRBD1 (5 bases). The CDR3 totals 15 residues. The ends were cut back, 2 bases at V and 2 bases at J, with 12 bases in the middle. CDR1 is MNHEY, CDR2 SVGAGI, per germline. The CDR3 reads CASSYRVRDQETQYF. CDR3 in DNA: TGTGCCAGCAGTTACCGTGTCAGGGATCAAGAGACCCAGTACTTC.

CDR3 residues: CASSLFSQSRETQYF. Written as DNA, the CDR3 is TGTGCCAGCAGTTTATTCAGCCAGTCTCGGGAGACCCAGTACTTC. V is TRBV28 and J is TRBJ2-5; D unclear. This CDR3 region has 15 residues. CDR1 is MDHEN, CDR2 SYDVKM, per germline. Between the trimmed V and J ends, which lost 1 base and 5 bases, there was a span of 14 bases. Full variable domain (missing parts from reference TRBV28 and TRBJ2-5): DVKVTQSSRYLVKRTGEKVFLECVQDMDHENMFWYRQDPGLGLRLIYFSYDVKMKEKGDIPEGYSVSREKKERFSLILESASTNQTSMYLCASSLFSQSRETQYFGPGTRLLVL.

This clone was detected once. The chain uses TRBV5-1 and TRBJ1-5, with D hard to call. With 0 bases removed from V and 5 bases from J, the gap between germline ends came to 12 bases. The germline gives CDR1 SGHRS, CDR2 YFSETQ. This CDR3 region has 15 residues. CDR3 in DNA: TGCGCCAGCAGCTTGGCCGGGCAGCCTTATCAGCCCCAGCATTTT. The encoded protein is CASSLAGQPYQPQHF.

The chain uses TRBV6-6 and TRBJ2-2; D is possibly TRBD1 (5 bases). CDR1 and CDR2 (germline): MNHNY, SVGAGI (reference sequence). This CDR3 has 16 residues. V was cut by 4 bases and J by 0 bases, with 12 bases left in between. The CDR3 DNA sequence: TGTGCCAGCAGTTCTTACCCGACAGCGAACACCGGGGAGCTGTTTTTT. Translating it yields CASSSYPTANTGELFF.

The V and J genes are TRBV5-1 and TRBJ2-3; D is unresolved. Germline CDR1 reads SGHRS; CDR2 reads YFSETQ. This CDR3 region has 15 residues. V lost 1 base, J lost 0 bases, and 9 bases lay in between. The CDR3 loop is CASSLRVPSTDTQYF. CDR3 in DNA: TGCGCCAGCAGCTTGAGGGTTCCCAGCACAGATACGCAGTATTTT. The variable domain in full, completed from reference TRBV5-1 and TRBJ2-3, reads KAGVTQTPRYLIKTRGQQVTLSCSPISGHRSVSWYQQTPGQGLQFLFEYFSETQRNKGNFPGRFSGRQFSNSRSEMNVSTLELGDSALYLCASSLRVPSTDTQYFGPGTRLTVL.

This rearrangement joins TRBV4-1 to TRBJ2-5; a weak D match, TRBD1 (5 bases). There are 13 residues in the CDR3. V lost 6 bases, J lost 3 bases, and 11 bases lay in between. CDR1 and CDR2 from the germline V gene are MGHRA and YSYEKL. The CDR3 region has the DNA TGCGCCAGCAGGGACACATGGGAAGAGACCCAGTACTTC. Translation: CASRDTWEETQYF.